This T cell receptor beta chain was captured by sequencing in a study of T-cell reconstitution after alpha-beta-depleted transplantation in children. The germline V gene encodes CDR1 MDHEN and CDR2 SYDVKM. The CDR3 contains 12 residues. V trimming: 7 bases; J trimming: 5 bases; junction bases outside the gene matches: 2. The library targeted TCRbeta and was prepared with unique molecular identifiers. TCRdb fed the PCR reads into MiXCR, producing one record per CDR3 protein. The data contain 450,000 to 550,000 distinct CDR3 sequences, more than 9.5% of them singletons. This TCR was sampled from a female patient aged 2 to 10 who had a stem cell transplant for aplastic anemia, so the T cells may come from the graft donor. The chain joins TRBV28 to TRBJ2-5, with 9 positions matching TRBD2. Material: PBMCs, mostly from graft donor cells, obtained 180 days after TCRalphabeta/CD19-depleted stem cell transplant. CDR3 sequence: CASTAGGETQYF. The DNA of the CDR3 is TGTGCCAGCACGGCGGGAGGGGAGACCCAGTACTTC.